Given below is one T cell receptor (beta chain) in context. The entry originates in a study of T cell changes during pregnancy in multiple sclerosis. Losses at the gene ends were 6 bases for V and 5 bases for J; bases not matched to a gene: 8. The germline CDR1 and CDR2 sequences are SEHNR and FQNEAQ (reference sequence). The CDR3 has 14 residues. TCRdb's copy holds only in-frame clones and misses some; the assay was immunoSEQ multiplex PCR. This sample yields tens of thousands of clones, of which under 90% are seen a single time; around a tenth belongs to the top ten. The input for sequencing was peripheral blood, taken after pregnancy. The chain is built from TRBV7-9 and TRBJ2-7; 9 bases agree with TRBD1. The clonotype was recovered from a female donor in good health, enrolled as a control in a pregnancy study. CDR3 in DNA: TGTGCCAGCAGGGGACCGGGACAGGGCAACGAGCAGTACTTC. Its translation is CASRGPGQGNEQYF.